This T cell receptor beta chain is drawn from a study of identical twins. The CDR3 has 12 amino acids. Looked up from germline, CDR1 is DFQATT and CDR2 is SNEGSKA (reference sequence). The V gene end was trimmed by 1 base and the J gene end by 14 bases; junction bases not matched to a gene: 7. This clonotype showed up just a few times. One entry per CDR3 protein, called by TCRdb with MiXCR from the 5' RACE reads. The top ten hold roughly 1.6% of the sample, which has approximately 680,000 distinct CDR3 sequences, just over 7% seen once. The sample was also linked to a second study, of yellow fever vaccine responses in identical twins.

The receptor comes from a young woman in good health. Sample: PBMCs. The chain combines TRBV20-1 with TRBJ2-3, with TRBD1 matching 9 bases. The CDR3 DNA follows: TGCAGTGCTAGAGGGAGGGACAGGGTCCCGTATTTT. Its protein is CSARGRDRVPYF.